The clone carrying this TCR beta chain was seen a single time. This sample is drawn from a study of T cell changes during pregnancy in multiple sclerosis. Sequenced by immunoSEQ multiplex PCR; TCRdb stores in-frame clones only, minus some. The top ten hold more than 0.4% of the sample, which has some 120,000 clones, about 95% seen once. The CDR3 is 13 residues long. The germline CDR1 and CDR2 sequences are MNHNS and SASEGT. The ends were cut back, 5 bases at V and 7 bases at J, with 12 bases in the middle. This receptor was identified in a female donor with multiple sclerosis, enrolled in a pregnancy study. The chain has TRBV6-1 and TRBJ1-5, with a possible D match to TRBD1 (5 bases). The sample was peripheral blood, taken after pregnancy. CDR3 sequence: CASSIQGNQPQHF. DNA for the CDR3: TGTGCCAGCAGTATTCAGGGTAACCAGCCCCAGCATTTT.